These 26 T cell receptor beta chains were all obtained from the same sample, sequenced in a study of blood T cell repertoires in COVID-19. Sequencing used immunoSEQ multiplex PCR; TCRdb keeps in-frame clones, though not all of them. The sample gives about 100,000 clones, roughly 82% of which show up once; 4.5% to 5.5% is in the top ten. Sequences were obtained from peripheral blood. These receptors were obtained from a man in his 60s with acute or convalescent COVID-19.

V is TRBV10-3 and J is TRBJ2-3, with 7 bases aligning to TRBD2. Losses at the gene ends were 1 base for V and 1 base for J; bases not matched to a gene: 2. Germline-derived CDR1 and CDR2 are ENHRY and SYGVKD. The CDR3 spans 15 residues. This CDR3 is CAISELAGGTDTQYF. CDR3 in DNA: TGTGCCATCAGTGAGTTGGCGGGGGGCACAGATACGCAGTATTTT.

This chain connects TRBV15 to TRBJ2-5; D not resolved. CDR3 length: 15 residues. V lost 0 bases to trimming and J lost 1 base, with 9 bases between them. The germline CDR1 and CDR2 sequences are LNHNV and YYDKDF (reference sequence). The CDR3 DNA reads as TGTGCCACCAGCAGAGATCGCGGCCCCCAAGAGACCCAGTACTTC. It is translated as CATSRDRGPQETQYF. Variable domain in full (rest from reference TRBV15 and TRBJ2-5): DAMVIQNPRYQVTQFGKPVTLSCSQTLNHNVMYWYQQKSSQAPKLLFHYYDKDFNNEADTPDNFQSRRPNTSFCFLDIRSPGLGDTAMYLCATSRDRGPQETQYFGPGTRLLVL.

In regard to this clone: An end of the junction differs from the germline gene, which may be a read error. V gene TRBV5-4 combines with J gene TRBJ2-2; maybe TRBD2 (6 bases). The CDR3 covers 14 residues. The germline CDR1 and CDR2 sequences are SGHNT and YYREEE (reference sequence). The CDR3 loop is CATSGGLRTGELFF. The CDR3 nucleotides read TGTGCCACCAGCGGAGGACTACGAACCGGGGAGCTGTTTTTT.

This clone was observed once. This chain joins TRBV5-7 and TRBJ2-7, with a tentative D call TRBD1 (6 bases). TRBV5-7 is noted as an ORF with a role that remains uncertain. V was shortened by 4 bases and J by 2 bases, with 13 bases between the two germline ends. CDR3 length: 14 amino acids. In DNA, the CDR3 is TGTGCCAGCAGCATATCGGGACACACCTACGAGCAGTACTTC. It yields the protein CASSISGHTYEQYF.

The count of this clone is one. Other DNA sequences in the sample encode the same CDR3. The chain uses TRBV6-5 and TRBJ1-4, with D hard to call. Trimming removed 0 bases from V and 0 bases from J, with 5 bases in between. Germline assignment: CDR1 MNHEY and CDR2 SVGAGI. This CDR3 comprises 15 residues. The CDR3 protein is CASSYSTATNEKLFF. The CDR3 bases are TGTGCCAGCAGTTACTCGACTGCAACTAATGAAAAACTGTTTTTT.

J is TRBJ2-2 and V is TRBV19; perhaps TRBD2 as D (5 bases). V lost 7 bases and J lost 4, with 13 bases in between. Germline-derived CDR1 and CDR2 are LNHDA and SQIVND (reference sequence). The CDR3 covers 14 residues. CDR3 residues: CASMRAQPTGELFF. The CDR3 coding sequence is TGTGCCAGTATGAGGGCTCAACCCACCGGGGAGCTGTTTTTT. The full variable domain, with the rest looked up from reference TRBV19 and TRBJ2-2, is DGGITQSPKYLFRKEGQNVTLSCEQNLNHDAMYWYRQDPGQGLRLIYYSQIVNDFQKGDIAEGYSVSREKKESFPLTVTSAQKNPTAFYLCASMRAQPTGELFFGEGSRLTVL.

The chain has TRBV5-1 and TRBJ2-1; 8 bases are shared with TRBD2. The CDR3 runs 15 residues. Germline V gene sequence: CDR1 SGHRS, CDR2 YFSETQ. Unmatched junction bases numbered 9, after V lost 2 bases and J lost 8 bases. The CDR3 DNA follows: TGCGCCAGCAGCTTAATAGCGGGGAGTAAGGATGAGCAGTTCTTC. Translating it yields CASSLIAGSKDEQFF.

The J gene is TRBJ2-5, the V gene TRBV5-1, with D possibly matching TRBD2 (5 bases). The CDR3 runs 15 residues. V lost 4 bases and J lost 4, with 17 bases in between. Germline V gives CDR1 SGHRS, CDR2 YFSETQ. CDR3 residues: CASSPSDGKIETQYF. CDR3 in DNA: TGCGCCAGCAGCCCGTCGGACGGGAAAATAGAGACCCAGTACTTC.

The chain joins TRBV6-5 to TRBJ2-7; TRBD1 aligns across 12 bases. The J segment lost 7 bases and the V segment lost 6 bases, leaving 7 bases of the junction unmatched. The CDR3 length is 14 residues. Per the germline V gene, CDR1 is MNHEY and CDR2 is SVGAGI. The CDR3 reads CASRWGQGAGEQYF. The CDR3 DNA reads as TGTGCCAGCAGGTGGGGACAGGGGGCTGGGGAGCAGTACTTC.

The rearrangement joins TRBV19 to TRBJ1-4; D is uncertain. From germline, CDR1 is LNHDA and CDR2 SQIVND (reference sequence). The V and J ends lost 7 bases and 0 bases respectively, with 9 bases between them. The length of the CDR3 is 14 residues. DNA for the CDR3: TGTGCCAGTAAAGCGGGCACAACTAATGAAAAACTGTTTTTT. Translated, it gives CASKAGTTNEKLFF.

This sequence joins TRBV7-6 and TRBJ1-2; D might be TRBD1 (5 bases). The CDR3 has 16 amino acids. The V and J ends lost 0 bases and 2 bases respectively, with 13 bases between them. Germline V gene lookup returns CDR1 SGHVS and CDR2 FNYEAQ. The DNA of the CDR3 is TGTGCCAGCAGCTTAGCGGGCGGCAGGGCGAACTATGGCTACACCTTC. Amino acid sequence: CASSLAGGRANYGYTF.

The chain uses TRBV2 and TRBJ1-3, with 7 bases that match TRBD1. J lost 3 bases, V lost 6 bases, and 8 bases had no gene match. This CDR3 region has 15 residues. Germline V gene lookup returns CDR1 SNHLY and CDR2 FYNNEI. The CDR3 DNA reads as TGTGCCAGCAGAAGGACAGGCCCCCGTGGAAACACCATATATTTT. It encodes CASRRTGPRGNTIYF.

The genes are TRBV7-3 and TRBJ2-5; tentative D call: TRBD1 (6 bases). The V end lost 1 base, the J end lost 1 base, and 13 bases lay between the germline ends. The CDR3 spans 16 residues. Germline V lookup: CDR1 SGHTA, CDR2 FQGTGA. The CDR3 sequence: CASSLNPGASQETQYF. The CDR3 DNA sequence: TGTGCCAGCAGCTTAAACCCAGGGGCAAGCCAAGAGACCCAGTACTTC.

V is TRBV4-2 and J is TRBJ1-1, with D unclear. V was cut by 0 bases and J by 9 bases, with 14 bases left in between. The CDR3 is made up of 14 amino acids. CDR1 is LGHNA, CDR2 YNFKEQ, per germline. The chain's CDR3 is CASSQETAGKKAFF. The CDR3 region has the DNA TGTGCCAGCAGCCAAGAAACCGCGGGGAAGAAAGCTTTCTTT.

This clone showed up just a few times. The chain combines TRBV6-1 with TRBJ1-2, with TRBD1 matching over 8 bases. Germline assignment: CDR1 MNHNS and CDR2 SASEGT. This CDR3 region has 15 residues. The ends lost 2 bases at V and 2 bases at J; junction bases unmatched: 4. The DNA for the CDR3 is TGTGCCAGCAGTGAACAGGGGGCAGGGAACTATGGCTACACCTTC. This codes for CASSEQGAGNYGYTF.

This rearrangement joins TRBV7-9 to TRBJ1-4, with D perhaps matching TRBD1 (5 bases). V was cut by 4 bases and J by 4 bases, with 7 bases left in between. CDR1 SEHNR and CDR2 FQNEAQ come from the germline V gene (reference sequence). This CDR3 contains 13 residues. In DNA, the CDR3 is TGTGCCAGCAGCTGGCAGGGTAATGAAAAACTGTTTTTT. This encodes CASSWQGNEKLFF.

This chain links TRBV18 with TRBJ1-3; no clear D. Germline V gene lookup returns CDR1 KGHSH and CDR2 LQKENI. CDR3 length: 14 residues. Trimming took 2 bases from V and 0 from J, leaving 5 bases between them. In DNA, the CDR3 is TGTGCCAGCTCACCAGGCGGCTCTGGAAACACCATATATTTT. Translating it yields CASSPGGSGNTIYF.

The chain joins TRBV18 to TRBJ2-7; 7 bases match TRBD1. The CDR3 contains 15 residues. V was clipped by 6 bases and J by 2 bases; unmatched bases: 10. Germline V gene sequence: CDR1 KGHSH, CDR2 LQKENI. The DNA for the CDR3 is TGTGCCAGCTCCCGAGGTACAGGGACAGCCTACGAGCAGTACTTC. Translating it yields CASSRGTGTAYEQYF.

This clone was seen only once. This chain uses TRBV6-6 with TRBJ2-7, with 8 bases that match TRBD2. The junction had 10 bases not matched to a gene; V was cut back by 6 bases and J by 6 bases. Germline CDR1 reads MNHNY; CDR2 reads SVGAGI (reference sequence). The CDR3 is 14 residues long. In DNA, the CDR3 is TGTGCCAGCAGCCCTCTGAGGGCGGGAGGCGAGCAGTACTTC. Translating it yields CASSPLRAGGEQYF.

On this clone: Other nucleotide sequences from this sample produce the same CDR3. This chain joins TRBV2 and TRBJ1-5; the D gene is possibly TRBD1 (5 bases). This CDR3 comprises 12 residues. V was shortened by 7 bases and J by 3 bases, with 7 bases between the two germline ends. In germline, CDR1 is SNHLY, CDR2 FYNNEI. The CDR3 sequence is CASTGSNQPQHF. CDR3 coding DNA: TGTGCCAGCACAGGGTCCAATCAGCCCCAGCATTTT. The full variable domain, completed using reference TRBV2 and TRBJ1-5, is EPEVTQTPSHQVTQMGQEVILRCVPISNHLYFYWYRQILGQKVEFLVSFYNNEISEKSEIFDDQFSVERPDGSNFTLKIRSTKLEDSAMYFCASTGSNQPQHFGDGTRLSIL.

In its sample, this clone was seen a few times. The V and J genes are TRBV9 and TRBJ2-3, with 7 bases that match TRBD2. This CDR3 region has 18 residues. The V gene's germline CDR1 is SGDLS and CDR2 YYNGEE. J lost 7 bases, V lost 0 bases, and 17 bases had no gene match. The CDR3 DNA reads as TGTGCCAGCAGCGTAGACCCCAGGGAGGGTCGATCGGGAAATACGCAGTATTTT. Translation gives CASSVDPREGRSGNTQYF.

This clone was found once. J is TRBJ2-3 and V is TRBV7-6; D is unclear. Between the trimmed V and J ends, which lost 5 bases and 0 bases, there was a span of 12 bases. This CDR3 has 15 amino acids. CDR1 SGHVS and CDR2 FNYEAQ come from the germline V gene. CDR3 coding DNA: TGTGCCAGCAGCCCAGACGGAGCTAGCACAGATACGCAGTATTTT. Translation: CASSPDGASTDTQYF. The whole variable domain, remainder taken from reference TRBV7-6 and TRBJ2-3, is GAGVSQSPRYKVTKRGQDVALRCDPISGHVSLYWYRQALGQGPEFLTYFNYEAQQDKSGLPNDRFSAERPEGSISTLTIQRTEQRDSAMYRCASSPDGASTDTQYFGPGTRLTVL.

The chain employs TRBV19 and TRBJ2-5; 7 positions agree with TRBD2. CDR1 is LNHDA, CDR2 SQIVND, per germline (reference sequence). The CDR3 runs to 15 residues. The junction had 3 bases not matched to a gene; V was cut back by 1 base and J by 1 base. This CDR3 reads CASSIVGRPQETQYF. CDR3 DNA: TGTGCCAGTAGTATAGTCGGGAGGCCCCAAGAGACCCAGTACTTC.

This clone was seen only a few times. The chain employs TRBV18 and TRBJ2-5, with 10 positions matching TRBD1. The length of the CDR3 is 15 residues. Germline CDR1 reads KGHSH; CDR2 reads LQKENI. Trimming cost V 5 bases and J 1 base; bases outside gene matches: 4. CDR3 protein: CASSAGTGVQETQYF. Here the CDR3 DNA reads TGTGCCAGCTCAGCCGGGACAGGGGTCCAAGAGACCCAGTACTTC. Filled out from reference TRBV18 and TRBJ2-5, the complete variable domain reads NAGVMQNPRHLVRRRGQEARLRCSPMKGHSHVYWYRQLPEEGLKFMVYLQKENIIDESGMPKERFSAEFPKEGPSILRIQQVVRGDSAAYFCASSAGTGVQETQYFGPGTRLLVL.

V is TRBV3-1 (or the pseudogene TRBV3-2) and J is TRBJ2-1, with D tentatively TRBD2 (5 bases). Germline values: CDR1 LGHDT, CDR2 YNNKEL (reference sequence). This CDR3 comprises 13 residues. Trimming took 3 bases from V and 9 from J, leaving 12 bases between them. The CDR3 DNA sequence: TGTGCCAGCAGCCAGCCTTCAGGAGGTGAGCAGTTCTTC. Its translation: CASSQPSGGEQFF.

V usage is TRBV6-1 and J usage is TRBJ2-3; D possibly corresponds to TRBD1 (6 bases). The V gene's germline CDR1 is MNHNS and CDR2 SASEGT. V lost 1 base, J lost 6 bases, and 17 bases lay in between. CDR3 size: 16 residues. The CDR3 DNA sequence: TGTGCCAGCAGTGAAGTAGGAATTGGGGGCTGGGATACGCAGTATTTT. It encodes CASSEVGIGGWDTQYF.